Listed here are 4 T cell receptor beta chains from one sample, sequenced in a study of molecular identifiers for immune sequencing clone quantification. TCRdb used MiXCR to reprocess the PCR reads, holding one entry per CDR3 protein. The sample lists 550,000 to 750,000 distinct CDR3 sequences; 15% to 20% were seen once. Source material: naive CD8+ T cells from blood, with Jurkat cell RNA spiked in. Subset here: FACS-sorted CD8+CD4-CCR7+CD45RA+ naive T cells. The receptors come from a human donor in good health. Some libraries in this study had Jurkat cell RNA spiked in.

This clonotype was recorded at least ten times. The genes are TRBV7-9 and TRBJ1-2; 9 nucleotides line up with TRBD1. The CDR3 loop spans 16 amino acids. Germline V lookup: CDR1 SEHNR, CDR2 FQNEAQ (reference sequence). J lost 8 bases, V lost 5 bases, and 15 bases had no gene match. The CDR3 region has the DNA TGTGCCAGCAGCCGGGGAAATGACGGTACAGGGGGCGGCTACACCTTC. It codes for CASSRGNDGTGGGYTF.

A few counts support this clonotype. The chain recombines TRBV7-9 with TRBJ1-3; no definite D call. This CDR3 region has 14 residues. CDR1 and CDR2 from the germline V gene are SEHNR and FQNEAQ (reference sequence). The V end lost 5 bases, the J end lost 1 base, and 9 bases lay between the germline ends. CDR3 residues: CASSPTLSGNTIYF. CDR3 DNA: TGTGCCAGCAGCCCGACTTTATCTGGAAACACCATATATTTT.

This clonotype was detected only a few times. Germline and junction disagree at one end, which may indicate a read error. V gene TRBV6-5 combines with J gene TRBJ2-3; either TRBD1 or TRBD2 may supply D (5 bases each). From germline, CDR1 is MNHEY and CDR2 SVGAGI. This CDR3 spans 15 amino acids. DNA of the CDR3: TGTGCCAGCGGTTACGGGGCGGGCAGCACAGATACGCAGTATTTT. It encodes CASGYGAGSTDTQYF.

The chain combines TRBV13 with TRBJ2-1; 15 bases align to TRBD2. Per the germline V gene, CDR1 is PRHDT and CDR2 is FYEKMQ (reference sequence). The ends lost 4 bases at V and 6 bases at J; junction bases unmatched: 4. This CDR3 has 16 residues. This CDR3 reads CASSWGTSGGFNEQFF. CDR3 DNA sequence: TGTGCCAGCAGCTGGGGGACTAGCGGGGGGTTCAATGAGCAGTTCTTC.